This TCR beta chain emerged from a study of shared clonotypes between healthy human individuals. General study findings and limits: Sharing of clonotypes among donors was expected to vary with sequencing depth. Non-shared clonotypes had lower generation probabilities than clonotypes shared by all four sorted-subset donors.

Method: immunoSEQ multiplex PCR; TCRdb's copy keeps in-frame clones and lacks some. Altogether roughly 640,000 clones are present, roughly 97% being singletons, with the ten largest covering 0.057%. A remark on this clone: The antigen remains unidentified.

The germline V gene has CDR1 MNHEY and CDR2 SVGAGI. The CDR3 is made up of 14 amino acids. V dropped 6 bases and J dropped 9 bases, with 15 bases sitting between them. This clonotype was obtained from a woman aged 25 to 39 in good health. Sequencing was performed on naive CD4+ T cells sorted from blood. The subset was: CD45RA+ positively selected. V is TRBV6-5 and J is TRBJ1-6, with a possible D match to TRBD1 (5 bases). The CDR3 nucleotides read TGTGCCAGCAGGACGACAGTTTTCGGTTCACCCCTCCACTTT. It encodes CASRTTVFGSPLHF.